The entry below gives a single T cell receptor beta chain sequence along with its context. Its matching antigen is unknown. This sample is drawn from a study of OX40 agonist ivuxolimab in advanced cancers. Study details: Prior anti-PD-1, anti-PD-L1 or anti-CTLA-4 therapy was allowed; about 39% had some.

This table comes from immunoSEQ multiplex PCR, and its TCRdb copy is limited to in-frame clones, with some not included. This sample carries tens of thousands of clones, 65% to 85% of them seen once, and the ten largest clones take 9.5% to 13%. Whole-study results and caveats: The antigens recognized by the expanded peripheral T cells, that is their antigen specificity, were not determined. At 0.1 to 3.0 mg/kg, clonal expansion of CD4+ and CD8+ blood T cells had occurred by week 6.

Blood draws occurred at baseline, cycle 4 day 1, and cycle 7 day 1. Germline V CDR1 and CDR2: SGHDT, YYEEEE. The CDR3 has 14 amino acids. V dropped 7 bases and J dropped 4 bases, with 14 bases sitting between them. V is TRBV5-6 and J is TRBJ2-2; the D is unclear. This specimen was CD4+ or CD8+ T cells sorted from blood, taken in a trial of the OX40 agonist ivuxolimab. The clonotype comes from an adult with an advanced solid tumor such as melanoma, head and neck, liver or kidney cancer. The chain's CDR3 is CASQYEVSTGELFF. The DNA of the CDR3 is TGTGCCAGCCAGTATGAGGTGTCCACCGGGGAGCTGTTTTTT.